This is a list of T cell receptor beta chains from one sample in a study of metastatic and nonmetastatic thyroid tumors. TCRdb re-called the PCR reads with MiXCR. In the table there are tens of thousands of clones, 22% of which are singletons. Sequenced: blood. These receptors originate from a male donor with papillary thyroid cancer or a benign thyroid nodule (not recorded which). Some clones in this sample may be carry-over from other donors' samples. Each CDR3 is given with its conserved first and last residue. Each record gives: clone size, V gene, J gene, D gene, CDR3 DNA, CDR3 protein. A D gene is named only where the DNA matches it firmly. Some rows mark clone size as missing; the rest say once, few, many or name a class of expanded clone.

size: many
V: TRBV7-9
J: TRBJ2-7
D: .
DNA: TGTGCCGGGAGTGGTAACCCCTACGAGCAGTACTTC
CDR3: CAGSGNPYEQYF

size: few
V: TRBV28
J: TRBJ2-3
D: .
DNA: TGTGCCAGCAGTTTCAAGGTGACCCAAGATACGCAGTATTTT
CDR3: CASSFKVTQDTQYF

size: many
V: TRBV30
J: TRBJ2-2
D: .
DNA: TGTGCCTGGGGAAAAGGAGGCACCGGGGAGCTGTTTTTT
CDR3: CAWGKGGTGELFF

size: .
V: TRBV11-2
J: TRBJ2-1
D: .
DNA: TGTGCCAGCAGCTTCGTACAGAGGAATGAGCAGTTCTTC
CDR3: CASSFVQRNEQFF

size: .
V: TRBV20-1
J: TRBJ2-7
D: TRBD2
DNA: TGCAGTGCTAGAGGGACTAGCGGGAGTGAGACCTACGAGCAGTACTTC
CDR3: CSARGTSGSETYEQYF

size: many
V: TRBV5-1
J: TRBJ2-5
D: .
DNA: TGCGCCAGCAGCGTTGCCGGGGGATATCAAGAGACCCAGTACTTC
CDR3: CASSVAGGYQETQYF

size: many
V: TRBV2
J: TRBJ2-7
D: .
DNA: TGTGCCAGCCGCGGGACCACAGAATACGAGCAGTACTTC
CDR3: CASRGTTEYEQYF

size: .
V: TRBV6-1
J: TRBJ1-2
D: TRBD1
DNA: TGTGCCTGGAGTGACCAGGGGGAAGGCTACACCTTC
CDR3: CAWSDQGEGYTF

size: .
V: TRBV7-8
J: TRBJ1-2
D: .
DNA: TGTGCCAGCAGTATTGACGCAGGGTTTCTGACTGTCTACACCTTC
CDR3: CASSIDAGFLTVYTF

size: few
V: TRBV6-1
J: TRBJ2-1
D: .
DNA: TGTGCCAGCACCTTACGGGGGCTTGAGCAGTTCTTC
CDR3: CASTLRGLEQFF

size: few
V: TRBV18
J: TRBJ1-3
D: .
DNA: TGTGCCAGCTCACCAGTCGCGGGGGAACCTGGAAACACCATATATTTT
CDR3: CASSPVAGEPGNTIYF

size: few
V: TRBV4-1
J: TRBJ1-1
D: .
DNA: TGCGCCAGCAGCCAGGGAATGTCAGAAGCTTTCTTT
CDR3: CASSQGMSEAFF

size: many
V: TRBV5-4
J: TRBJ2-3
D: TRBD2
DNA: TGTGCCAGCAGCTTGGCGGTTAGCGGGATGACAGATACGCAGTATTTT
CDR3: CASSLAVSGMTDTQYF

size: .
V: TRBV15
J: TRBJ2-5
D: .
DNA: TGTGCCACCTGCAGATACTACCAAGAGACCCAGTACTTC
CDR3: CATCRYYQETQYF

size: .
V: TRBV30
J: TRBJ1-2
D: .
DNA: TGTGCCTGGAGCGTTTCGGGGGGCGCGGGCACCTTC
CDR3: CAWSVSGGAGTF

size: many
V: TRBV14
J: TRBJ2-1
D: .
DNA: TGTGCCAGCAGCCGCGGGGCAGGGGGAAGGCGGAATGAGCAGTTCTTC
CDR3: CASSRGAGGRRNEQFF

size: many
V: TRBV27
J: TRBJ2-7
D: .
DNA: TGTGCCAGCAGTTCCCGGGACAAAAGCTCCTACGAGCAGTACTTC
CDR3: CASSSRDKSSYEQYF

size: once
V: TRBV7-3
J: TRBJ1-1
D: .
DNA: TGTGCCAGCAGCACTACAGGGAGCGCATCGATGGCTTTCTTT
CDR3: CASSTTGSASMAFF

size: many
V: TRBV12-3/TRBV12-4
J: TRBJ1-1
D: TRBD1
DNA: TGTGCCAGCAGTTCCTACAGGGGGGTGAACACTGAAGCTTTCTTT
CDR3: CASSSYRGVNTEAFF

size: many
V: TRBV11-2
J: TRBJ1-2
D: .
DNA: TGTGCCAGCCGCTCACTACCGGGACCTTTTTATGGCTACACCTTC
CDR3: CASRSLPGPFYGYTF

size: .
V: TRBV12-3/TRBV12-4
J: TRBJ2-1
D: .
DNA: TGTGCCTGCAGTTTCCTCAAACCTGGCGGGATCTACAATGAGCAGTTCTTC
CDR3: CACSFLKPGGIYNEQFF

size: .
V: TRBV4-1
J: TRBJ1-3
D: TRBD1
DNA: TGCGCCAGCAGCCAGGAGGACAGGGTGGGAAACACCATATATTTT
CDR3: CASSQEDRVGNTIYF

size: few
V: TRBV6-2/TRBV6-3
J: TRBJ1-6
D: .
DNA: TGTGCCAGCAGAGGAAGTACGGGAACCCTCCACTTT
CDR3: CASRGSTGTLHF

size: many
V: TRBV4-1
J: TRBJ1-5
D: .
DNA: TGCGCCAGCAGGATAAGTCCCAATCAGCCCCAGCATTTT
CDR3: CASRISPNQPQHF

size: .
V: TRBV5-1
J: TRBJ2-7
D: .
DNA: TGCGCCAGCAGCTTGGAACTAGATTACTACGAGCAGTACTTC
CDR3: CASSLELDYYEQYF

size: many
V: TRBV6-5
J: TRBJ2-1
D: .
DNA: TGTGCCAGCAGTTACTATCAGGGGCTATACAATGAGCAGTTCTTC
CDR3: CASSYYQGLYNEQFF

size: many
V: TRBV9
J: TRBJ2-1
D: TRBD2
DNA: TGTGCCAGCAGCCTAAGGGGTAGCGGGGGTTCCTACAATGAGCAGTTCTTC
CDR3: CASSLRGSGGSYNEQFF

size: .
V: TRBV7-6
J: TRBJ1-1
D: .
DNA: TGTTCCAGCATCCCCCCGGGACAAAGGAACACTGAAGCTTTCTTT
CDR3: CSSIPPGQRNTEAFF

size: few
V: TRBV28
J: TRBJ2-3
D: TRBD2
DNA: TGTGCCAGCACCTCCTCAGAGGGCGAGCGGGGAGATACGCAGTATTTT
CDR3: CASTSSEGERGDTQYF

size: .
V: TRBV6-4
J: TRBJ2-7
D: TRBD2
DNA: TGTGCCAGCAGTGACGGGAATAGCGGGGCAGAGCAGTACTTC
CDR3: CASSDGNSGAEQYF

size: .
V: TRBV20-1
J: TRBJ1-6
D: .
DNA: TGCAGTGCTAGCAGGGGCGTTTTCTTTAATTCACCCCTCCACTTT
CDR3: CSASRGVFFNSPLHF

size: few
V: TRBV6-4
J: TRBJ2-3
D: .
DNA: TGTGCCAGCAGTACACTAGCAGAAGATACGCAGTATTTT
CDR3: CASSTLAEDTQYF

size: many
V: TRBV15
J: TRBJ1-4
D: .
DNA: TGTGCCACCAGCAGCGCTCGAAATGAAAAACTGTTTTTT
CDR3: CATSSARNEKLFF

size: .
V: TRBV30
J: TRBJ1-6
D: .
DNA: TGTGCCTGGAGCGCCTCGCAAGCCTCACCCCTCCACTTT
CDR3: CAWSASQASPLHF

size: .
V: TRBV28
J: TRBJ1-4
D: .
DNA: TGTGCCAGCAGTTCGATAAGGGCCGCAACTAATGAAAAACTGTTTTTT
CDR3: CASSSIRAATNEKLFF

size: .
V: TRBV28
J: TRBJ1-4
D: TRBD1
DNA: TGTGCCAGCAGTTTACTTCCCGGGACAGATCTCGGGGAACTGTTTTTT
CDR3: CASSLLPGTDLGELFF

size: many
V: TRBV19
J: TRBJ2-3
D: TRBD2
DNA: TGTGCCAGTTCCCCCCGACTAGCGGGGGGGCCTAGCACAGATACGCAGTATTTT
CDR3: CASSPRLAGGPSTDTQYF

size: .
V: TRBV9
J: TRBJ2-7
D: TRBD1
DNA: TGTGCCAGCAGCGTCCGGGACAGGGGGAACGAGCAGTACTTC
CDR3: CASSVRDRGNEQYF

size: once
V: TRBV9
J: TRBJ2-7
D: .
DNA: TGTGCCAGCAGCGTAACCGGATTAGGACACGCCGACTCCTACGAGCAGTACTTC
CDR3: CASSVTGLGHADSYEQYF

size: many
V: TRBV10-3
J: TRBJ2-2
D: .
DNA: TGTGCCATCACCCCAGCCCTGGGGGTGACCGGGGAGCTGTTTTTT
CDR3: CAITPALGVTGELFF

size: many
V: TRBV19
J: TRBJ1-4
D: .
DNA: TGTGCCAGTAGTATCATGGGGAGTGGCACTAATGAAAAACTGTTTTTT
CDR3: CASSIMGSGTNEKLFF

size: many
V: TRBV6-4
J: TRBJ2-5
D: .
DNA: TGTGCCAGCAGTGAAGAAGTACAAGAGACCCAGTACTTC
CDR3: CASSEEVQETQYF

size: .
V: TRBV6-2/TRBV6-3
J: TRBJ1-6
D: TRBD1
DNA: TGTGCCAGCATGTGGCGCCTGGGACAGTATTATTCACCCCTCCACTTT
CDR3: CASMWRLGQYYSPLHF